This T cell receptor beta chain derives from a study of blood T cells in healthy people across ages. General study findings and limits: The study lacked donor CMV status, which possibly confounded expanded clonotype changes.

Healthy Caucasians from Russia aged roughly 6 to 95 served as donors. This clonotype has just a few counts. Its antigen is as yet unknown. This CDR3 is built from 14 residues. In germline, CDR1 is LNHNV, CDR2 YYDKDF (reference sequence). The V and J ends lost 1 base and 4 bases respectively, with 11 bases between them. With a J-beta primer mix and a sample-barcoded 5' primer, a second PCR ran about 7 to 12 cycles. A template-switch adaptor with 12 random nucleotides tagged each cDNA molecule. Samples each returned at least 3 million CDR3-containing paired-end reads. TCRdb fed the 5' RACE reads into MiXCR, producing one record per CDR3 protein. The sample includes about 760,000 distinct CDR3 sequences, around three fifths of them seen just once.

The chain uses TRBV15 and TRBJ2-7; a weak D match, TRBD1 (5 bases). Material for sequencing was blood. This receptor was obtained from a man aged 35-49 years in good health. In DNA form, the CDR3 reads TGTGCCACCAGCAGAGGCAGGGCTACGTACGAGCAGTACTTC. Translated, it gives CATSRGRATYEQYF.